Below are 7 T cell receptor beta chains sequenced from a single sample in a study of blood T cell repertoires in COVID-19. Method: immunoSEQ multiplex PCR; TCRdb's copy keeps in-frame clones and lacks some. Of 300,000 to 350,000 clones listed, about 83% were seen once; the top ten hold almost 3%. Source material: peripheral blood. These receptor sequences come from a young man with active or convalescent COVID-19.

V usage is TRBV9 and J usage is TRBJ1-1, with D unresolved. The CDR3 spans 14 residues. CDR1 and CDR2 from the germline V gene are SGDLS and YYNGEE. The V and J ends lost 0 bases and 6 bases respectively, with 12 bases between them. In DNA, the CDR3 is TGTGCCAGCAGCGTAGGAGGGATGGAGGCTGAAGCTTTCTTT. It translates to CASSVGGMEAEAFF.

V usage is TRBV11-1 and J usage is TRBJ2-7; D might be TRBD2 (5 bases). This CDR3 spans 15 amino acids. Germline values: CDR1 SGHAT, CDR2 FQDESV (reference sequence). V was trimmed by 5 bases and J by 0 bases, leaving 14 bases between them. Here the CDR3 DNA reads TGTGCCAGCAGCCCCCGGACTCTGAGCTCCTACGAGCAGTACTTC. Encoded protein: CASSPRTLSSYEQYF.

This rearrangement joins TRBV10-3 to TRBJ2-7; a weak D match, TRBD2 (6 bases). The CDR3 extends over 13 amino acids. Germline V gene sequence: CDR1 ENHRY, CDR2 SYGVKD. V gave up 2 bases and J gave up 3 bases, with 8 bases separating them. CDR3 nucleotide sequence: TGTGCCATCAGTGAGGGGGGGTACTACGAGCAGTACTTC. It translates to CAISEGGYYEQYF.

The rearrangement uses TRBV20-1 and TRBJ1-5; D remains unclear. The V gene lost 5 bases and the J gene lost 11 bases, with 13 bases spanning the gap. The length of the CDR3 is 11 residues. From germline, CDR1 is DFQATT and CDR2 SNEGSKA (reference sequence). The CDR3 is CSASPIEAQHF. The CDR3 DNA sequence: TGCAGTGCTTCACCGATAGAGGCCCAGCATTTT.

The chain links TRBV2 to TRBJ2-3; possible D gene TRBD2, 5 bases. The germline V gene has CDR1 SNHLY and CDR2 FYNNEI. CDR3 length equals 17 residues. V shed 6 bases and J shed 0 bases, with 19 bases lying between them. CDR3: CASRPGINLHSTDTQYF. CDR3 bases: TGTGCCAGCAGGCCCGGGATTAACCTCCATAGCACAGATACGCAGTATTTT.

The chain joins TRBV3-1 (or the pseudogene TRBV3-2) to TRBJ1-2; D is undetermined. CDR3 length: 15 residues. Germline CDR1 and CDR2: LGHDT and YNNKEL (reference sequence). The germline V and J ends were trimmed by 0 bases and 4 bases, with 12 bases remaining between them. CDR3 coding DNA: TGTGCCAGCAGCCAAGAGGGCAGGTGGGCCTATGGCTACACCTTC. The encoded protein is CASSQEGRWAYGYTF.

This sequence joins TRBV5-1 and TRBJ2-4; D is uncertain. There are 15 residues in the CDR3. V was shortened by 0 bases and J by 0 bases, with 7 bases between the two germline ends. Germline CDR1 SGHRS, CDR2 YFSETQ. The CDR3 region has the DNA TGCGCCAGCAGCTTGGAACCACTAGCCAAAAACATTCAGTACTTC. Amino acid sequence: CASSLEPLAKNIQYF.